Each of the 8 T cell receptor beta chains below was sequenced from the same sample in a study of identical twins. TCRdb itself ran the 5' RACE reads through MiXCR, one entry per CDR3 protein. The table shows hundreds of thousands of distinct CDR3 sequences, with roughly 8% occurring only once. Separately, the same data were catalogued under a study of yellow fever vaccine responses in identical twins.

The sample comprised PBMCs. These receptors were collected from a woman in her late teens or twenties in good health.

This clonotype was seen ten or more times. A read error may account for a junction end that differs from germline. The chain combines TRBV7-8 with TRBJ2-3; D may correspond to TRBD1 or TRBD2 (5 bases each). Germline CDR1 and CDR2: SGHVS and FQNEAQ. CDR3 length: 15 residues. CDR3 bases: TGTGCCAGCAGCTTTCACGGGGCCCTAAACAATACGCAGTGTTTT. Amino acids: CASSFHGALNNTQCF. Combining the CDR3 with reference TRBV7-8 and TRBJ2-3 gives the whole variable domain GAGVSQSPRYKVAKRGQDVALRCDPISGHVSLFWYQQALGQGPEFLTYFQNEAQLDKSGLPSDRFFAERPEGSVSTLKIQRTQQEDSAVYLCASSFHGALNNTQCFGPGTRLTVL.

The sample holds a few counts of this clonotype. The J gene is TRBJ2-2, the V gene TRBV15; 15 bases match TRBD2. The V gene's germline CDR1 is LNHNV and CDR2 YYDKDF (reference sequence). The CDR3 extends over 15 amino acids. J gave up 8 bases and V 7 bases, and 5 bases lay outside the gene matches. CDR3 sequence (DNA): TGTGCCACCAAGGGACTAGCGGGAGGATCGGGGGAGCTGTTTTTT. This codes for CATKGLAGGSGELFF.

This clonotype occurred many times. The chain uses TRBV4-3 and TRBJ1-1, with no clear D. The CDR3 is made up of 17 amino acids. Germline V gene lookup returns CDR1 LGHNA and CDR2 YSLEER. Trimming left V 1 base short and J 1 base short, with 16 bases between. CDR3 coding DNA: TGCGCCAGCAGCCAAGCTATTTTGGGCCAGGCGAACACTGAAGCTTTCTTT. Its protein product is CASSQAILGQANTEAFF.

In its sample, this clonotype was seen a few times. The chain joins TRBV27 to TRBJ2-2, with TRBD1 identical over 8 bases. This CDR3 has 18 amino acids. Germline V CDR1 and CDR2: MNHEY, SMNVEV (reference sequence). After removal of 1 base from V and 1 base from J, the junction contained 8 bases not matched to a gene. The CDR3: CASSLLTGQERNTGELFF. Written as DNA, the CDR3 is TGTGCCAGCAGTTTATTGACGGGACAGGAAAGGAACACCGGGGAGCTGTTTTTT.

The chain employs TRBV5-1 and TRBJ2-7; D gene uncertain. With 0 bases removed from V and 6 bases from J, the gap between germline ends came to 10 bases. Germline CDR1 SGHRS, CDR2 YFSETQ. The length of the CDR3 is 13 residues. This chain's CDR3 is CASSLDIEVEQYF. CDR3 in DNA: TGCGCCAGCAGCTTGGATATTGAGGTCGAGCAGTACTTC.

The chain joins TRBV2 to TRBJ2-7; a weak D match, TRBD1 (6 bases). With 6 bases removed from V and 3 bases from J, the gap between germline ends came to 12 bases. This CDR3 region has 13 residues. The V gene's germline CDR1 is SNHLY and CDR2 FYNNEI. The CDR3 spells CASRDSKHYEQYF. CDR3 bases: TGTGCCAGCAGGGACAGCAAGCACTACGAGCAGTACTTC. The whole variable domain, remainder taken from reference TRBV2 and TRBJ2-7, is EPEVTQTPSHQVTQMGQEVILRCVPISNHLYFYWYRQILGQKVEFLVSFYNNEISEKSEIFDDQFSVERPDGSNFTLKIRSTKLEDSAMYFCASRDSKHYEQYFGPGTRLTVT.

This clonotype has more than one count but fewer than ten. The V call is TRBV20-1, the J call TRBJ2-2; possibly TRBD1 for D (6 bases). This CDR3 has 12 amino acids. V was pared by 1 base and J by 6 bases, with 6 bases between. Germline V CDR1 and CDR2: DFQATT, SNEGSKA (reference sequence). CDR3 coding DNA: TGCAGTGCTAGAGGGGGGCCCGGGGAGCTGTTTTTT. Protein: CSARGGPGELFF.

The chain carries TRBV7-9 and TRBJ2-2; D remains ambiguous. The CDR3 has 14 amino acids. Trimming cost V 4 bases and J 5 bases, with 11 bases left between them. CDR1 is SEHNR, CDR2 FQNEAQ, per germline (reference sequence). The CDR3 sequence: CASSSKTRTGELFF. CDR3 bases: TGTGCCAGCAGCTCTAAAACGAGAACCGGGGAGCTGTTTTTT.